The 10 T cell receptor beta chains reported below all come from one sample, sequenced in a study of neoadjuvant anti-PD-1 for oral cavity cancer. Profiled with immunoSEQ multiplex PCR; TCRdb holds only in-frame clones, not every one. The sample lists around 81,000 clones, more than 80% occurring once. The sequencing used PBMCs, collected before nivolumab (anti-PD-1) treatment. These receptors were collected from a person aged 40-85 years with oral cavity squamous cell carcinoma.

V and J are TRBV5-4 and TRBJ2-7; 8 bases fit TRBD2. The CDR3 runs 14 residues. V was clipped by 4 bases and J by 2 bases; unmatched bases: 5. Germline V gene sequence: CDR1 SGHNT, CDR2 YYREEE (reference sequence). The CDR3 loop reads CASSKTGLAYEQYF. DNA for the CDR3: TGTGCCAGCAGCAAAACGGGACTAGCCTACGAGCAGTACTTC.

This clone was seen a few times. The chain couples TRBV4-1 to TRBJ2-7; D not resolved. Germline CDR1 is MGHRA and CDR2 is YSYEKL. V was pared by 1 base and J by 7 bases, with 8 bases between. The CDR3 length is 12 residues. This chain's CDR3 is CASSQGLGEQYF. The CDR3 DNA reads TGCGCCAGCAGCCAAGGGCTGGGGGAGCAGTACTTC.

The chain employs TRBV6-1 and TRBJ2-5; tentatively, D is TRBD2 (6 bases). The CDR3 loop spans 14 amino acids. V dropped 8 bases and J dropped 1 base, with 14 bases sitting between them. Germline CDR1 is MNHNS and CDR2 is SASEGT. CDR3 protein: CASGRSGSQETQYF. The DNA of the CDR3 is TGTGCCAGCGGGCGTAGCGGATCCCAAGAGACCCAGTACTTC.

The chain links TRBV5-1 to TRBJ1-2, with D maybe TRBD1 (5 bases). CDR1 is SGHRS, CDR2 YFSETQ, per germline. Trimming shortened V by 4 bases and J by 0 bases, and 13 bases separated the two germline ends. CDR3 length: 15 amino acids. The CDR3 protein is CASSPSGSANYGYTF. As DNA, the CDR3 is TGCGCCAGCAGCCCATCAGGGTCCGCTAACTATGGCTACACCTTC.

V gene TRBV5-1 combines with J gene TRBJ2-5; 8 bases map to TRBD2. J lost 1 base, V lost 5 bases, and 10 bases had no gene match. The germline gives CDR1 SGHRS, CDR2 YFSETQ. This CDR3 is 16 amino acids long. The DNA for the CDR3 is TGCGCCAGCAGGGTGCGTGGGCTAGCGGGCCAAGAGACCCAGTACTTC. It codes for CASRVRGLAGQETQYF.

The genes are TRBV5-4 and TRBJ2-2, with D possibly being TRBD1 (5 bases). Per germline, CDR1 SGHNT and CDR2 YYREEE (reference sequence). The V and J ends lost 4 bases and 0 bases respectively, with 10 bases between them. The CDR3 totals 15 residues. The CDR3 reads CASSPGQSNTGELFF. For the CDR3, the DNA is TGTGCCAGCAGCCCCGGACAATCGAACACCGGGGAGCTGTTTTTT.

The V and J genes are TRBV29-1 and TRBJ1-5, with D possibly being TRBD1 (6 bases). The CDR3 covers 18 residues. Germline V gene data show CDR1 as SQVTM and CDR2 as ANQGSEA. Trimming took 6 bases from V and 6 from J, leaving 30 bases between them. CDR3 protein: CSVEHPGERGTFSQPQHF. Written as DNA, the CDR3 is TGCAGCGTAGAACATCCCGGTGAGAGGGGGACCTTCAGTCAGCCCCAGCATTTT. Supplemented by reference TRBV29-1 and TRBJ1-5, the full variable domain reads SAVISQKPSRDICQRGTSLTIQCQVDSQVTMMFWYRQQPGQSLTLIATANQGSEATYESGFVIDKFPISRPNLTFSTLTVSNMSPEDSSIYLCSVEHPGERGTFSQPQHFGDGTRLSIL.

The chain couples TRBV28 to TRBJ1-2; no reliable D call. V shed 7 bases and J shed 8 bases, with 23 bases lying between them. The CDR3 is 15 amino acids. Germline CDR1 MDHEN, CDR2 SYDVKM. CDR3 bases: TGTGCCAGCATGGGTGGGAAAAAGATAACGTGGGGCTACACCTTC. Amino acid sequence: CASMGGKKITWGYTF.

The chain uses TRBV6-4 and TRBJ2-1; 7 bases are shared with TRBD1. The CDR3 has 12 residues. V shed 9 bases and J 4 bases; nucleotides not matched to a gene: 3. Germline CDR1 MRHNA, CDR2 SNTAGT. Here the CDR3 DNA reads TGTGCCAGTCGGGGACAGTACAATGAGCAGTTCTTC. Amino acids: CASRGQYNEQFF.

This clone was counted a single time. This rearrangement joins TRBV5-1 to TRBJ2-1; perhaps TRBD2 as D (6 bases). CDR1 and CDR2 (germline): SGHRS, YFSETQ. The CDR3 extends over 17 amino acids. The germline V and J ends were trimmed by 4 bases and 4 bases, with 21 bases remaining between them. The chain's CDR3 is CASSPTGAEGRYNEQFF. The DNA for the CDR3 is TGCGCCAGCAGCCCTACCGGGGCGGAGGGCCGTTACAATGAGCAGTTCTTC.